This TCR beta chain was found in a study of blood T cell repertoires in COVID-19. For the study at large: Italy, Spain and the United States were the sources of the convalescent and acute COVID-19 samples. From T cells, B-cell-depleted T cells, or PBMCs came the material, which was cDNA or gDNA.

Study processing details: The authors estimated nucleated cell counts from reference gene primer amplification. Here immunoSEQ multiplex PCR was the method, and the copy in TCRdb shows in-frame clones only, minus some. V, J and clone size are those of that table, while D and trimming were read from the DNA. The sample comprises around 88,000 clones, about 84% of which are singletons, and about 4.2% rests with the top ten. The germline V gene has CDR1 LNHDA and CDR2 SQIVND (reference sequence). Deletions cut 5 bases from V and 7 bases from J, with 15 bases between. The CDR3 totals 15 residues. J is TRBJ1-6 and V is TRBV19, with D possibly being TRBD1 (6 bases). This TCR came from a man in his sixties with acute or convalescent COVID-19. Sequencing input: peripheral blood. This chain's CDR3 is CASSGTGTRNSPLHF. For the CDR3, the DNA is TGTGCCAGTAGTGGGACCGGGACAAGAAATTCACCCCTCCACTTT.